This entry is about one TCR beta chain. Its specificity is not known. The sample is drawn from a study of T-cell reconstitution after alpha-beta-depleted transplantation in children. Study-wide findings and caveats: Diversity and T-cell counts at one year after transplant derived mostly from new T cells.

Preparing the TCRbeta library involved the use of unique molecular identifiers. A single record per CDR3 protein comes from TCRdb applying MiXCR to the PCR reads. The table records 530,000 or so distinct CDR3 sequences, roughly 30% of them present only once. Trimming left V 7 bases short and J 5 bases short, with 17 bases between. This CDR3 is 15 amino acids long. CDR1 and CDR2 (germline): MNHEY, SMNVEV (reference sequence). This TCR came from a boy in the first two years of life with Wiskott-Aldrich syndrome, due to receive a stem cell transplant. This chain connects TRBV27 to TRBJ2-2; no definite D call. Sequenced material: PBMCs, taken before TCRalphabeta/CD19-depleted stem cell transplant. This CDR3 reads CASKIWARLTGELFF. DNA of the CDR3: TGTGCCAGCAAGATCTGGGCTCGTCTAACCGGGGAGCTGTTTTTT.